These 27 T cell receptor beta chains were sequenced from one sample in a study of blood T cell repertoires in COVID-19. Profiled with immunoSEQ multiplex PCR; TCRdb holds only in-frame clones, not every one. This sample has 65,000 to 90,000 clones; 82% occur once, and the top ten carry around 4%. Sequences were obtained from peripheral blood. Receptors originate from a woman aged 60 to 75 with acute or convalescent COVID-19.

The chain recombines TRBV7-2 with TRBJ1-1, with TRBD1 as a possible D gene (6 bases). Trimming shortened V by 3 bases and J by 4 bases, and 12 bases separated the two germline ends. Germline V lookup: CDR1 SGHTA, CDR2 FQGNSA. This CDR3 is built from 14 residues. The CDR3 DNA reads as TGTGCCAGCAGCTTCTGGGGGCTGAGCACTGAAGCTTTCTTT. The encoded protein is CASSFWGLSTEAFF.

The chain links TRBV6-4 to TRBJ2-1; 12 positions match TRBD2. The germline CDR1 and CDR2 sequences are MRHNA and SNTAGT. The CDR3 sequence is 15 residues long. V lost 0 bases and J lost 8; bases outside the gene matches: 2. CDR3 bases: TGTGCCAGCAGTGACTCGAGACTAGCGGGGGATGAGCAGTTCTTC. It translates to CASSDSRLAGDEQFF.

The V gene is TRBV6-1, the J gene TRBJ2-7, with 10 bases that match TRBD1. The ends lost 2 bases at V and 4 bases at J; junction bases unmatched: 5. Looked up from germline, CDR1 is MNHNS and CDR2 is SASEGT. The CDR3 contains 15 residues. The CDR3 DNA follows: TGTGCCAGCAGTGAACAGACAGGGGGCTGGTACGAGCAGTACTTC. Translated: CASSEQTGGWYEQYF.

The chain joins TRBV4-2 to TRBJ2-1; TRBD2 matches at 7 bases. Germline-derived CDR1 and CDR2 are LGHNA and YNFKEQ. V was clipped by 6 bases and J by 5 bases; unmatched bases: 10. The CDR3 covers 15 residues. The CDR3 DNA follows: TGTGCCAGCAGAGGGCCAGCGGGGTATGACAATGAGCAGTTCTTC. Residues: CASRGPAGYDNEQFF.

In DNA form, the CDR3 reads TGTGCCAGCATCCCTAAGGGGATGAACACTGAAGCTTTCTTT. Translated: CASIPKGMNTEAFF. The chain links TRBV5-8 to TRBJ1-1; D might be TRBD1 (5 bases). The CDR3 sequence is 14 residues long. Looked up from germline, CDR1 is SGHTS and CDR2 is YDEGEE. Trimming removed 6 bases from V and 0 bases from J, with 12 bases in between.

V gene TRBV19 combines with J gene TRBJ1-5; TRBD1 is a possible D gene (5 bases). Trimming cost V 9 bases and J 0 bases, with 9 bases left between them. CDR3 size: 13 residues. The germline gives CDR1 LNHDA, CDR2 SQIVND (reference sequence). For the CDR3, the DNA is TGTGCCAGCCACAGGACTAGCAATCAGCCCCAGCATTTT. Translation gives CASHRTSNQPQHF. Full variable domain (missing parts from reference TRBV19 and TRBJ1-5): DGGITQSPKYLFRKEGQNVTLSCEQNLNHDAMYWYRQDPGQGLRLIYYSQIVNDFQKGDIAEGYSVSREKKESFPLTVTSAQKNPTAFYLCASHRTSNQPQHFGDGTRLSIL.

Turning to this clone: At one end the junction does not follow the germline gene, possibly because of a read error. The chain has TRBV2 and TRBJ2-1; 11 bases map to TRBD1. The V gene's germline CDR1 is SNHLY and CDR2 FYNNEI. The CDR3 covers 13 residues. CDR3 sequence: CASSSYPGQGVVF. CDR3 in DNA: TGTGCCAGCAGCTCTTACCCGGGACAGGGGGTGGTCTTC.

The CDR3 nucleotides read TGTGCCTGGGGGCAAGGGGACAGCTTACGACCCCAGCATTTT. This gives the protein CAWGQGDSLRPQHF. The rearrangement uses TRBV30 and TRBJ1-5, with 7 bases aligning to TRBD1. The V gene's germline CDR1 is GTSNPN and CDR2 SVGIG (reference sequence). This CDR3 is 14 amino acids long. V was pared by 5 bases and J by 10 bases, with 14 bases of the junction left unmatched.

The chain employs TRBV20-1 and TRBJ1-5; possible D gene TRBD1, 5 bases. CDR1 and CDR2 (germline): DFQATT, SNEGSKA (reference sequence). The V and J ends lost 3 bases and 6 bases respectively, with 12 bases between them. The CDR3 has 13 amino acids. The CDR3 coding sequence is TGCAGTGCTAGTGGGACTATTGGTCAGCCCCAGCATTTT. This sequence encodes CSASGTIGQPQHF.

The CDR3: CASSHMGQANYGYTF. The CDR3 nucleotides read TGTGCCAGCAGCCATATGGGACAGGCTAACTATGGCTACACCTTC. The rearrangement joins TRBV28 to TRBJ1-2, with 8 bases matching TRBD1. J gave up 0 bases and V 6 bases, and 6 bases lay outside the gene matches. Germline assignment: CDR1 MDHEN and CDR2 SYDVKM. The CDR3 covers 15 residues.

V and J are TRBV6-5 and TRBJ1-2; 8 bases agree with TRBD1. Trimming took 10 bases from V and 1 from J; bases not matched to a gene: 5. The CDR3 runs to 13 residues. Per the germline V gene, CDR1 is MNHEY and CDR2 is SVGAGI. This CDR3 reads CATWTGINYGYTF. The CDR3 DNA reads TGTGCCACCTGGACAGGGATTAACTATGGCTACACCTTC.

The chain carries TRBV25-1 and TRBJ2-1, with 9 bases fitting TRBD1. J lost 1 base, V lost 1 base, and 5 bases had no gene match. Germline-derived CDR1 and CDR2 are MGHDK and SYGVNS. The CDR3 loop spans 17 amino acids. The CDR3, as DNA: TGTGCCAGCAGTGAATTAACGGGACAGGGATCCTACAATGAGCAGTTCTTC. Translating gives CASSELTGQGSYNEQFF.

In its sample, this clone was seen once. The chain uses TRBV25-1 and TRBJ1-4; no clear D. The V end was cut by 4 bases, the J end by 6 bases, with 6 bases between. Germline CDR1 MGHDK, CDR2 SYGVNS. This CDR3 is 12 amino acids long. CDR3 DNA: TGTGCCAGCAGTGCTCAGTATGAAAAACTGTTTTTT. It codes for CASSAQYEKLFF.

The genes are TRBV30 and TRBJ1-4; no clear D. Trimming pared 0 bases from V and 7 bases from J, leaving 6 bases between. This CDR3 is built from 12 residues. Germline lookup yields CDR1 GTSNPN and CDR2 SVGIG (reference sequence). The CDR3 DNA reads as TGTGCCTGGAGTGTAAGCTTTGAAAAACTGTTTTTT. Translated: CAWSVSFEKLFF.

The chain recombines TRBV5-1 with TRBJ2-2, with D maybe TRBD2 (5 bases). Germline CDR1 reads SGHRS; CDR2 reads YFSETQ. V was shortened by 1 base and J by 6 bases, with 16 bases between the two germline ends. The CDR3 consists of 16 residues. The CDR3 loop is CASSLLAGNFAGELFF. CDR3 coding DNA: TGCGCCAGCAGCTTGCTTGCGGGCAATTTCGCCGGGGAGCTGTTTTTT.

This clone was observed a single time. This sequence joins TRBV10-3 and TRBJ1-2; no clear D gene. CDR1 and CDR2 (germline): ENHRY, SYGVKD. Trimming stripped 5 bases from V and 4 bases from J, with 14 bases between. The CDR3 covers 14 residues. Here the CDR3 DNA reads TGTGCCATCAGTCAGGCTGTTCCCGGCTATGGCTACACCTTC. This codes for CAISQAVPGYGYTF.

The V and J genes are TRBV5-6 and TRBJ2-1; TRBD2 might be the D (5 bases). The CDR3 is 15 amino acids. Trimming took 0 bases from V and 9 from J, leaving 16 bases between them. Per the germline V gene, CDR1 is SGHDT and CDR2 is YYEEEE. DNA for the CDR3: TGTGCCAGCAGCTTGGCGGTTTCCACCAGCGGTGAGCAGTTCTTC. It encodes CASSLAVSTSGEQFF.

V is TRBV5-4 and J is TRBJ1-2; 7 bases agree with TRBD1. With V trimmed by 0 bases and J by 7 bases, 3 bases remained unmatched. Per germline, CDR1 SGHNT and CDR2 YYREEE (reference sequence). The CDR3 spans 13 residues. The CDR3 DNA is TGTGCCAGCAGCTTGGCGCAGGGGGGTGGCTACACCTTC. Protein: CASSLAQGGGYTF.

The V call is TRBV6-5, the J call TRBJ1-2; 7 bases line up with TRBD1. Trimming at V came to 7 bases and at J to 6 bases, leaving 11 bases not matched to a gene. Germline CDR1 is MNHEY and CDR2 is SVGAGI. The CDR3 contains 14 residues. CDR3 DNA: TGTGCCAGCATGACAACAGGGGTGATTAATGGCTACACCTTC. Its translation: CASMTTGVINGYTF.

The V and J genes are TRBV6-5 and TRBJ1-4, with TRBD1 matching 9 bases. This CDR3 is built from 16 residues. In germline, CDR1 is MNHEY, CDR2 SVGAGI. J lost 6 bases, V lost 0 bases, and 5 bases had no gene match. CDR3 residues: CASSYSLNRGHEKLFF. The CDR3 region has the DNA TGTGCCAGCAGTTACTCCTTAAACAGGGGGCATGAAAAACTGTTTTTT.

V usage is TRBV5-1 and J usage is TRBJ1-2; TRBD1 agrees at 7 bases. The CDR3 spans 13 residues. From germline, CDR1 is SGHRS and CDR2 YFSETQ. With V trimmed by 3 bases and J by 2 bases, 1 base remained unmatched. CDR3 coding DNA: TGCGCCAGCAGCTCGGGACAGAACTATGGCTACACCTTC. Protein: CASSSGQNYGYTF.

The chain uses TRBV12-3 or TRBV12-4 and TRBJ1-5, with D hard to call. V shed 5 bases and J shed 7 bases, with 9 bases lying between them. This CDR3 is built from 12 residues. CDR3 nucleotide sequence: TGTGCCAGCAGTGATCCGGGACAGCCCCAGCATTTT. Protein sequence: CASSDPGQPQHF.

This chain links TRBV27 with TRBJ2-7; 8 nucleotides agree with TRBD1. Germline CDR1 reads MNHEY; CDR2 reads SMNVEV (reference sequence). CDR3 length equals 12 residues. The V gene end was trimmed by 8 bases and the J gene end by 4 bases; junction bases not matched to a gene: 4. CDR3: CASWDRPYEQYF. The CDR3 DNA follows: TGTGCCAGCTGGGACAGGCCGTACGAGCAGTACTTC.

The genes are TRBV21-1 and TRBJ2-5; the listed D gene, TRBD1, was not tested against the DNA. TRBV21-1 is classified as a pseudogene. The CDR3 sequence is 15 residues long. The CDR3 protein is CASSVRDRHQETQYF. For the CDR3, the DNA is TGTGCCAGCAGCGTCCGGGACAGACACCAAGAGACCCAGTACTTC.

This clone was counted only a few times. The gene calls are TRBV9 and TRBJ2-4; TRBD2 is a possible D gene (9 bases). Trimming took off 4 bases at V and 0 bases at J, with 23 bases between the two ends. The germline V gene has CDR1 SGDLS and CDR2 YYNGEE. The CDR3 spans 19 residues. Written as DNA, the CDR3 is TGTGCCAGCAGCCCAGGGGGCGGGGGGGCTCTAATAGCCAAAAACATTCAGTACTTC. Translation gives CASSPGGGGALIAKNIQYF.

The chain carries TRBV27 and TRBJ1-2, with TRBD1 as a possible D gene (6 bases). The CDR3 runs to 13 residues. In germline, CDR1 is MNHEY, CDR2 SMNVEV (reference sequence). V was cut by 1 base and J by 3 bases, with 6 bases left in between. The CDR3 is CASSLYRDYGYTF. CDR3 nucleotides: TGTGCCAGCAGTTTATACAGGGACTATGGCTACACCTTC.

This clone was detected only once. The rearrangement uses TRBV5-6 and TRBJ2-1; a weak D match, TRBD1 (5 bases). The CDR3 extends over 17 amino acids. The V end was cut by 4 bases, the J end by 5 bases, with 22 bases between. Germline V lookup: CDR1 SGHDT, CDR2 YYEEEE. In DNA form, the CDR3 reads TGTGCCAGCAGCCCAGTTACTGATCAACAGGAAAACAATGAGCAGTTCTTC. Protein sequence: CASSPVTDQQENNEQFF.